This T cell receptor (beta chain) was recovered during a study of OX40 agonist ivuxolimab in advanced cancers. In the study overall: All patients had ivuxolimab intravenously every 2 weeks at 0.01 to 10 mg/kg. Study conclusions and caveats: Expanded peripheral T cells had an undetermined antigen specificity. There was clonal expansion of CD4+ and CD8+ blood T cells by week 6 at 0.1 to 3.0 mg/kg.

Profiled with immunoSEQ multiplex PCR; TCRdb holds only in-frame clones, not every one. The sample yields roughly 68,000 clones, 75% to 90% seen once. Germline values: CDR1 MNHEY, CDR2 SMNVEV (reference sequence). This CDR3 comprises 14 residues. The V and J ends lost 3 bases and 0 bases respectively, with 9 bases between them. Details on this clone: The target antigen is unknown.

V usage is TRBV27 and J usage is TRBJ2-7; TRBD1 is a possible D gene (5 bases). The TCR was taken from an adult with an advanced solid tumor such as melanoma, head and neck, liver or kidney cancer. This specimen consisted of CD4+ or CD8+ T cells sorted from blood, obtained in a trial of the OX40 agonist ivuxolimab. The CDR3 loop reads CASSFDSSSYEQYF. In DNA, the CDR3 is TGTGCCAGCAGTTTTGACAGCAGCTCCTACGAGCAGTACTTC.